This entry features one TCR beta chain sequence. Its antigen remains unknown. Trimming pared 2 bases from V and 6 bases from J, leaving 11 bases between. CDR3 length: 13 residues. The V gene's germline CDR1 is SGHNT and CDR2 YYREEE (reference sequence). The data derive from a study of cytomegalovirus exposure and HLA in healthy donors. Study at large: In a later analysis, it was reported that the roughly 130 validation repertoires had been produced on the same platform as the 666 repertoires belonging to the first cohort. General study findings and limits: Reported results showed that the classifier diagnosed cytomegalovirus status with high specificity and sensitivity. According to the study, roughly 160 TCR beta chains were cytomegalovirus-associated. Rarity held for most TCR sequences, but there were some public TCRs that occurred in many donors.

Clones were sequenced by immunoSEQ multiplex PCR, and TCRdb holds only the in-frame ones, with some missing. The table lists about 130,000 clones, approximately 82% of them singletons. Material: PBMCs. The TCR originated in a young man in good health and CMV-seropositive. V gene TRBV5-4 combines with J gene TRBJ1-2; D may be TRBD1 (5 bases). The CDR3 coding sequence is TGTGCCAGCAGCTTCCCAGGGCTGGATGGCTACACCTTC. Amino acids: CASSFPGLDGYTF. Looking up the rest from reference TRBV5-4 and TRBJ1-2 gives the full variable domain: ETGVTQSPTHLIKTRGQQVTLRCSSQSGHNTVSWYQQALGQGPQFIFQYYREEENGRGNFPPRFSGLQFPNYSSELNVNALELDDSALYLCASSFPGLDGYTFGSGTRLTVV.